The source of this T cell receptor beta chain is a study of siplizumab effects on memory and regulatory T cells. Regarding the study as a whole: Contribution to the alloresponse seemed major for naive T cells, which also seemed more diverse than memory cells. Siplizumab significantly decreased alloreactive sequences from unstimulated CD4+ memory cells. For mappable alloreactive CD4+ clones, the mean Treg-derived fraction was about 72% with siplizumab and approximately 27% in controls.

Germline V gene lookup returns CDR1 MNHEY and CDR2 SVGAGI. V shed 2 bases, J shed 4 bases, and the junction held 8 bases outside the gene matches. The CDR3 loop spans 16 amino acids. In regard to this clone: As yet, its antigen is unknown.

Some 10^5 TCR templates were measured in each sample. Produced via immunoSEQ multiplex PCR; TCRdb's table is partial and in-frame only. The sample records approximately 100,000 clones, around nine tenths being singletons. Sequenced material: non-Treg CD4+ T cells sorted from blood. The V and J genes are TRBV6-5 and TRBJ1-1; 9 nucleotides line up with TRBD1. The TCR sequence derives from a human donor in good health. For the CDR3, the DNA is TGTGCCAGCAGTTACGGGCCCGGACAGGGGAGCACTGAAGCTTTCTTT. Translating it yields CASSYGPGQGSTEAFF.